This T cell receptor (beta chain) is from a study of blood T cell repertoires in COVID-19. Profiling relied on immunoSEQ multiplex PCR, and the TCRdb table lists in-frame clones only, not all of them. The data show 180,000 or so clones, with approximately 86% seen just once and approximately 8% held by the top ten. Germline V gives CDR1 SGHAT, CDR2 FQNNGV. The CDR3 length is 16 residues. V shed 1 base and J shed 0 bases, with 10 bases lying between them. Sequencing was carried out using peripheral blood. This TCR derives from a man in his sixties with acute or convalescent COVID-19. The J gene is TRBJ1-3, the V gene TRBV11-2; D is perhaps TRBD1 (6 bases). Here the CDR3 DNA reads TGTGCCAGCAGCTTAGGAACAGGGAGCTCTGGAAACACCATATATTTT. This encodes CASSLGTGSSGNTIYF.